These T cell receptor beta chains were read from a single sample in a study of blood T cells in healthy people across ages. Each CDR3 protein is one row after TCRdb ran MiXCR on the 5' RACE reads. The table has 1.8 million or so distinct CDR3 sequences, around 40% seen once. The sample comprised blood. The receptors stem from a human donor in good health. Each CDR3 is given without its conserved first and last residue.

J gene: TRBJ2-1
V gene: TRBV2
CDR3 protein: ASSYGQGANEQF

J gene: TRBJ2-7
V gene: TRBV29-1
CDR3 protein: SVKDGPYEQY

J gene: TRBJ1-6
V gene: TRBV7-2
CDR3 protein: ASSLVWADSPLH

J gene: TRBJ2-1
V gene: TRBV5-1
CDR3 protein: ASSLQGIADNEQF

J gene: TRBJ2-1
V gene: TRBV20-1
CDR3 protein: SARGSGAAPQF

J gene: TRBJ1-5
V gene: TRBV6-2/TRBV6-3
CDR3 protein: ASSYSRENSNQPQH

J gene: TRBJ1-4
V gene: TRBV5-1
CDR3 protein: ASSEDPAATNEKLF

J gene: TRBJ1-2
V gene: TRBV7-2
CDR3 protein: ASSPMMTGDGYGYT

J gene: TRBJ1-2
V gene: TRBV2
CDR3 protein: ASVREGHGYT

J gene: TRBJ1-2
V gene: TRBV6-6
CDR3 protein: AIDPGGFYGYT

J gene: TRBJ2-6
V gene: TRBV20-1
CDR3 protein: SARGPGSGANVLT

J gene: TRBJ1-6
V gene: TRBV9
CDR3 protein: ASQGETYNSPLH

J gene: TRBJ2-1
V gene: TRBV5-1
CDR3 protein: ASSLIPSGGDNEQF

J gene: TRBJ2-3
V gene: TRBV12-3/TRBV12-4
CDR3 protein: ASSFGPPVGTDTQY

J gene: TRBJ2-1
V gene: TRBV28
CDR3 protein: ASSFIRTGGSYNEQF

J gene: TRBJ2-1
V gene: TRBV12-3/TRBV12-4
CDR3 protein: ASSSREQF

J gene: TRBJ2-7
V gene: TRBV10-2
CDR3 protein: ASRGAHSYEQY

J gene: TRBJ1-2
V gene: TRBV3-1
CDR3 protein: ASSQRRGTYGYT

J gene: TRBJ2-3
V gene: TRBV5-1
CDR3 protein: ASSFLPSGGSTDTQY

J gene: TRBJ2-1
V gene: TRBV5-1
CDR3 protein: ASSSQTSGNEQF

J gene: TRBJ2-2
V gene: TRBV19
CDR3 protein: ASSMPSTGGLTGELF

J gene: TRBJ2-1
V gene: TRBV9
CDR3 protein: ASSVGGGSEGEQF

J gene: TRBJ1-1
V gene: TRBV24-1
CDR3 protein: ATSDLGDAEAF

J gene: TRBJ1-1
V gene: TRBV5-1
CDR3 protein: ASSLGQKMNTEAF

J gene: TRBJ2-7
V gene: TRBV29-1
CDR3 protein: NVTRQGPNEQY

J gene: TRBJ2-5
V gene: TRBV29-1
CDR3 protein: SIETGQETQY